What follows are 8 T cell receptor beta chains derived from one specimen sequenced in a study of naive CD8 T cells in extremely preterm neonates. Clones were read by immunoSEQ multiplex PCR, and TCRdb kept only the in-frame ones, dropping some. This repertoire shows approximately 7,400 clones, about 98% found once; its top ten account for more than 2.5%. The sequencing sample was made of naive CD8+ T cells from blood. All receptors derive from a human donor in good health.

This clone has a single count. The chain joins TRBV6-1 to TRBJ1-6, with TRBD1 identical over 8 bases. V shed 4 bases, J shed 1 base, and the junction held 3 bases outside the gene matches. The germline gives CDR1 MNHNS, CDR2 SASEGT. CDR3 size: 16 residues. CDR3 loop: CASSVRGQSYNSPLHF. CDR3 sequence (DNA): TGTGCCAGCAGTGTCAGGGGGCAATCCTATAATTCACCCCTCCACTTT.

V is TRBV4-1 and J is TRBJ1-5; 8 nucleotides match TRBD1. V lost 4 bases and J lost 8; bases outside the gene matches: 7. The CDR3 spans 14 residues. CDR1 and CDR2 (germline): MGHRA, YSYEKL. The CDR3: CASSPRTGNEPQHF. The CDR3 nucleotides read TGCGCCAGCAGCCCCCGGACAGGGAACGAGCCCCAGCATTTT.

The chain couples TRBV2 to TRBJ2-1; a weak D match, TRBD1 (6 bases). Germline V gene data show CDR1 as SNHLY and CDR2 as FYNNEI. The V end was cut by 4 bases, the J end by 15 bases, with 13 bases between. The CDR3 contains 11 residues. The CDR3 nucleotides read TGTGCCAGCAGTGGTGGACAGTACCGGTTCTTC. Its protein is CASSGGQYRFF.

The gene calls are TRBV4-1 and TRBJ2-5; 14 nucleotides align to TRBD2. The CDR3 loop spans 16 amino acids. CDR1 and CDR2 (germline): MGHRA, YSYEKL. The V gene end was trimmed by 0 bases and the J gene end by 4 bases; junction bases not matched to a gene: 1. CDR3 region: CASSQEGTSGGETQYF. CDR3 coding DNA: TGCGCCAGCAGCCAAGAGGGGACTAGCGGGGGAGAGACCCAGTACTTC.

V and J are TRBV19 and TRBJ1-2; the D gene is possibly TRBD1 (6 bases). Germline V gene sequence: CDR1 LNHDA, CDR2 SQIVND (reference sequence). The CDR3 sequence is 13 residues long. Trimming stripped 9 bases from V and 4 bases from J, with 15 bases between. CDR3 nucleotide sequence: TGTGCCAGCTTCCCACAGGGCCGCTATGGCTACACCTTC. Protein sequence: CASFPQGRYGYTF.

The CDR3 region is CAMTGVGQPQHF. The CDR3, as DNA: TGTGCCATGACAGGGGTCGGTCAGCCCCAGCATTTT. The chain combines TRBV5-4 with TRBJ1-5, with 8 bases that match TRBD1. This CDR3 is 12 amino acids long. From germline, CDR1 is SGHNT and CDR2 YYREEE (reference sequence). V was clipped by 9 bases and J by 6 bases; unmatched bases: 5.

This clone appeared a single time. Germline is not matched at one junction end, which may reflect a read error. This chain links TRBV6-1 with TRBJ1-2, with D unresolved. The CDR3 sequence is 13 residues long. The germline CDR1 and CDR2 sequences are MNHNS and SASEGT. The CDR3 region is CASSEGINYGYIF. CDR3 in DNA: TGTGCCAGCAGTGAAGGCATAAACTATGGCTACATCTTC.

The CDR3 DNA follows: TGTGCCGCGGGACAGGGGATGAACACTGAAGCTTTCTTT. This encodes CAAGQGMNTEAFF. This chain uses TRBV7-9 with TRBJ1-1, with 10 bases lining up with TRBD1. This CDR3 has 13 residues. Germline CDR1 reads SEHNR; CDR2 reads FQNEAQ (reference sequence). The J segment lost 0 bases and the V segment lost 11 bases, leaving 3 bases of the junction unmatched.